These T cell receptor beta chains were read from a single sample in a study of OX40 agonist ivuxolimab in advanced cancers. Only in-frame clones appear in the TCRdb table, and some are missing; sequencing was by immunoSEQ multiplex PCR. The sample holds around 60,000 clones, 91% seen once. The sequencing used CD4+ or CD8+ T cells sorted from blood, collected in a trial of the OX40 agonist ivuxolimab. The origin of the receptors is an adult with an advanced solid tumor such as melanoma, head and neck, liver or kidney cancer. Both conserved end residues are part of each CDR3. Each record gives: V gene, D gene, J gene, clone size, CDR3 protein, CDR3 DNA. A D gene is named only where the DNA matches it firmly. Expanded clones are given a class, and other clones once, few, many or no size at all.

>TRBV7-7|TRBD2|TRBJ2-5|.
CASSFPVEGGETQYF
TGTGCCAGCAGCTTCCCCGTGGAGGGAGGGGAGACCCAGTACTTC
>TRBV5-4|TRBD2|TRBJ2-7|.
CASSLSASSGRYEQYF
TGTGCCAGCAGCTTGTCCGCATCTAGCGGAAGATACGAGCAGTACTTC
>TRBV4-3|TRBD1|TRBJ1-4|.
CASSQGTGSSEKLFF
TGCGCCAGCAGCCAAGGGACAGGAAGCAGTGAAAAACTGTTTTTT
>TRBV7-2|.|TRBJ2-7|.
CASSVGLRDEQYF
TGTGCCAGCAGCGTAGGACTACGGGACGAGCAGTACTTC
>TRBV7-9|.|TRBJ1-2|.
CASSFTSYYYGYTF
TGTGCCAGCAGCTTTACAAGTTACTACTATGGCTACACCTTC
>TRBV2|.|TRBJ2-6|.
CASSEAPQSGANVLTF
TGTGCCAGCAGTGAAGCGCCCCAGTCTGGGGCCAACGTCCTGACTTTC
>TRBV7-6|TRBD2|TRBJ2-7|.
CASSPPYTAGVGEQYF
TGTGCCAGCAGCCCACCCTATACAGCGGGAGTAGGTGAGCAGTACTTC
>TRBV27|.|TRBJ2-4|.
CASSRTVNLAKNIQYF
TGTGCCAGCAGTAGGACGGTAAATTTAGCCAAAAACATTCAGTACTTC
>TRBV23-1|.|TRBJ1-5|.
CASSYLRRTDSNQPQHF
TGCGCCAGCAGCTACCTGCGACGAACAGATAGCAATCAGCCCCAGCATTTT
>TRBV13|.|TRBJ2-1|.
CASSLAGTFYNEQFF
TGTGCCAGCAGCTTAGCCGGGACTTTCTACAATGAGCAGTTCTTC
>TRBV9|TRBD2|TRBJ2-7|.
CASSATSGGRYEQYF
TGTGCCAGCAGCGCGACTAGCGGGGGCCGCTACGAGCAGTACTTC
>TRBV5-6|TRBD2|TRBJ2-1|.
CASRSSGSGYNEQFF
TGTGCCAGCCGCTCTAGCGGGAGTGGGTACAATGAGCAGTTCTTC
>TRBV18|.|TRBJ1-1|.
CASSPGGETEAFF
TGTGCCAGCTCACCGGGGGGCGAAACTGAAGCTTTCTTT
>TRBV2|.|TRBJ2-1|once
CASRDVAGKFF
TGTGCCAGCAGGGACGTGGCGGGAAAATTCTTC
>TRBV11-3|.|TRBJ1-5|.
CASSLERERDQPQHF
TGTGCCAGCAGCTTAGAACGGGAAAGGGATCAGCCCCAGCATTTT
>TRBV6-5|.|TRBJ2-7|.
CASSYTLVGSYEQYF
TGTGCCAGCAGTTACACCCTAGTTGGGTCCTACGAGCAGTACTTC
>TRBV28|.|TRBJ1-1|.
CASSFTSNTEAFF
TGTGCCAGCAGTTTTACTTCAAACACTGAAGCTTTCTTT
>TRBV5-6|.|TRBJ2-2|.
CASSLVAGANTGELFF
TGTGCCAGCAGCTTGGTGGCAGGGGCGAACACCGGGGAGCTGTTTTTT
>TRBV2|.|TRBJ2-2|.
CASKSAAAYTGELFF
TGTGCCAGCAAAAGTGCGGCAGCATACACCGGGGAGCTGTTTTTT
>TRBV28|.|TRBJ2-7|.
CASSLYGDFYEQYF
TGTGCCAGCAGTTTATACGGGGATTTCTACGAGCAGTACTTC
>TRBV6-5|.|TRBJ1-5|.
CASSSDFQPQHF
TGTGCCAGCAGTTCGGACTTTCAGCCCCAGCATTTT
>TRBV7-8|TRBD1|TRBJ2-1|.
CASSLMGQGPTYNEQFF
TGTGCCAGCAGCTTAATGGGACAGGGCCCGACCTACAATGAGCAGTTCTTC
>TRBV19|.|TRBJ1-2|.
CASSITRGRYYGYTF
TGTGCCAGTAGTATTACCAGGGGTCGGTACTATGGCTACACCTTC
>TRBV9|TRBD1|TRBJ2-7|.
CASSVTGQGRGEQYF
TGTGCCAGCAGCGTAACTGGACAGGGTAGGGGCGAGCAGTACTTC
>TRBV6-6|TRBD2|TRBJ2-7|.
CASKNLAGNKYEQYF
TGTGCCAGCAAAAACCTAGCGGGAAACAAGTACGAGCAGTACTTC
>TRBV14|TRBD2|TRBJ2-1|.
CASSSNPGLVLNEQFF
TGTGCCAGCAGCTCTAATCCGGGACTAGTACTCAATGAGCAGTTCTTC
>TRBV27|TRBD2|TRBJ2-3|.
CASSFRGRGTDTQYF
TGTGCCAGCAGTTTCCGCGGGAGAGGCACAGATACGCAGTATTTT
>TRBV27|TRBD2|TRBJ2-3|.
CASSLSAGGPPFSTDTQYF
TGTGCCAGCAGTTTATCGGCGGGAGGGCCTCCTTTTAGCACAGATACGCAGTATTTT
>TRBV28|TRBD2|TRBJ2-5|.
CASRPPPRTSLEETQYF
TGTGCCAGCAGGCCCCCCCCAAGGACTAGCCTCGAAGAGACCCAGTACTTC
>TRBV4-1|TRBD2|TRBJ2-1|.
CASSQDKAGTSFPFF
TGCGCCAGCAGCCAAGATAAGGCTGGGACTAGCTTTCCGTTCTTC
>TRBV11-2|TRBD1|TRBJ2-7|.
CASSLGPQGAYEQYF
TGTGCCAGCAGCTTAGGTCCGCAGGGGGCTTACGAGCAGTACTTC
>TRBV9|TRBD2|TRBJ2-2|.
CASSPTGLAGHTGELFF
TGTGCCAGCAGCCCGACTGGACTAGCGGGACACACCGGGGAGCTGTTTTTT
>TRBV7-6|.|TRBJ1-1|.
CASSLEIGTEAFF
TGTGCCAGCAGCTTAGAAATAGGCACTGAAGCTTTCTTT
>TRBV27|TRBD1|TRBJ1-2|.
CASSSTGGRYGYTF
TGTGCCAGCAGTTCCACAGGGGGTCGCTATGGCTACACCTTC
>TRBV6-5|TRBD2|TRBJ2-3|.
CASSPRTSNTDTQYF
TGTGCCAGCAGCCCCCGGACTAGCAATACAGATACGCAGTATTTT
>TRBV6-1|TRBD2|TRBJ2-3|.
CASSEGLAGATDTQYF
TGTGCCAGCAGTGAAGGTTTAGCGGGGGCCACAGATACGCAGTATTTT
>TRBV5-4|TRBD1|TRBJ1-2|.
CASSLEFVAGGRNYGYTF
TGTGCCAGCAGCCTCGAGTTTGTGGCAGGGGGCAGGAACTATGGCTACACCTTC
>TRBV25-1|TRBD1|TRBJ2-7|.
CASEGQDTYEQYF
TGTGCCAGCGAGGGACAGGACACCTACGAGCAGTACTTC
>TRBV9|.|TRBJ2-3|.
CASSVAGVPDTQYF
TGTGCCAGCAGCGTAGCGGGAGTCCCGGATACGCAGTATTTT
>TRBV7-9|.|TRBJ1-1|.
CASSLVRGDTEAFF
TGTGCCAGCAGCTTAGTAAGGGGTGACACTGAAGCTTTCTTT
>TRBV12-5|TRBD2|TRBJ2-1|.
CASGLKPGLAGNNEQFF
TGTGCTAGTGGATTAAAGCCGGGACTAGCGGGAAACAATGAGCAGTTCTTC
>TRBV5-4|.|TRBJ2-1|.
CASSSDLGEQFF
TGTGCCAGCAGCTCCGACCTGGGGGAGCAGTTCTTC
>TRBV19|TRBD1|TRBJ2-7|.
CASSSTGTAYEQYF
TGTGCCAGTAGTTCCACCGGGACAGCCTACGAGCAGTACTTC
>TRBV6-5|.|TRBJ2-6|.
CASKLQAPGANVLTF
TGTGCCAGCAAATTACAGGCGCCCGGGGCCAACGTCCTGACTTTC
>TRBV5-5|.|TRBJ1-1|.
CASLGSGDYQNTEAFF
TGTGCCAGCTTGGGCTCCGGGGATTACCAGAACACTGAAGCTTTCTTT
>TRBV4-1|.|TRBJ2-7|.
CASSQYESYEQYF
TGCGCCAGCAGCCAATACGAGTCGTACGAGCAGTACTTC
>TRBV29-1|.|TRBJ2-7|.
CSVLVGEQYF
TGCAGCGTTTTAGTCGGCGAGCAGTACTTC
>TRBV6-5|.|TRBJ1-5|once
CASSYSIGDQPQHF
TGTGCCAGCAGTTACTCGATCGGCGATCAGCCCCAGCATTTT
>TRBV27|.|TRBJ2-7|once
CASSLYSLGPEQYF
TGTGCCAGCAGTTTATACTCCTTAGGCCCCGAGCAGTACTTC
>TRBV7-7|.|TRBJ2-7|.
CASSTGGHNYEQYF
TGTGCCAGCAGTACCGGTGGACATAACTACGAGCAGTACTTC
>TRBV18|.|TRBJ1-1|.
CASSLSLPGRNTEAFF
TGTGCCAGCTCACTATCCTTACCAGGGAGGAACACTGAAGCTTTCTTT
>TRBV7-2|.|TRBJ2-1|.
CASSLVSDEQFF
TGTGCCAGCAGCTTAGTAAGCGATGAGCAGTTCTTC
>TRBV29-1|.|TRBJ2-7|once
CSVVRVPSNEQYF
TGCAGCGTTGTGAGGGTCCCATCTAACGAGCAGTACTTC
>TRBV4-1|.|TRBJ1-5|.
CASSQDGGWSNQPQHF
TGCGCCAGCAGCCAAGATGGAGGGTGGAGCAATCAGCCCCAGCATTTT
>TRBV7-6|.|TRBJ1-2|.
CASSSTPVDGYTF
TGTGCCAGCAGCTCCACGCCCGTGGATGGCTACACCTTC
>TRBV19|.|TRBJ2-3|once
CASKTGSSSTDTQYF
TGTGCCAGTAAAACAGGGTCCTCTAGCACAGATACGCAGTATTTT
>TRBV14|TRBD1|TRBJ1-1|.
CASSPFGQGLWTEAFF
TGTGCCAGCAGCCCCTTTGGACAGGGTTTATGGACTGAAGCTTTCTTT